One and the same sample provided the 29 T cell receptor beta chains below, sequenced in a study of cytomegalovirus exposure and HLA in healthy donors. The PCR contained 60 Vbeta and 13 Jbeta primers. Clones were read by immunoSEQ multiplex PCR, and TCRdb kept only the in-frame ones, dropping some. There are about 130,000 clones in the sample; roughly 79% occur only once, and approximately 1.7% lies in the top ten. What was sequenced was PBMCs. These receptors came from a woman aged 45-59 years in good health and CMV-seronegative.

Regarding this clone: The junction and the germline gene differ at one end; a read error may be behind it. The genes are TRBV18 and TRBJ2-7, with TRBD1 identical over 8 bases. CDR1 is KGHSH, CDR2 LQKENI, per germline. The CDR3 totals 14 residues. CDR3 nucleotides: TGTGCCAGCTCACTGGGACAGGTCTCCAACGAGCAGTACTTC. Amino acids: CASSLGQVSNEQYF.

Only one count was recorded for this clone. The chain is built from TRBV19 and TRBJ1-2, with 7 bases aligning to TRBD1. The CDR3 extends over 14 amino acids. V lost 6 bases, J lost 0 bases, and 4 bases stayed unmatched. CDR1 and CDR2 (germline): LNHDA, SQIVND (reference sequence). The CDR3 DNA is TGTGCCAGTAGAGGACAGGTCCCTAACTATGGCTACACCTTC. Translated: CASRGQVPNYGYTF. The full variable domain, its missing parts supplied by reference TRBV19 and TRBJ1-2, is DGGITQSPKYLFRKEGQNVTLSCEQNLNHDAMYWYRQDPGQGLRLIYYSQIVNDFQKGDIAEGYSVSREKKESFPLTVTSAQKNPTAFYLCASRGQVPNYGYTFGSGTRLTVV.

J is TRBJ1-2 and V is TRBV4-1; 7 bases agree with TRBD1. This CDR3 comprises 14 residues. From germline, CDR1 is MGHRA and CDR2 YSYEKL. V lost 2 bases, J lost 4 bases, and 4 bases stayed unmatched. CDR3 sequence: CASSQRGHTYGYTF. The CDR3 DNA sequence: TGCGCCAGCAGCCAAAGGGGGCATACCTATGGCTACACCTTC.

CDR3 nucleotide sequence: TGTGCCAGCAGTTACCGCGGAGCGGGAGGGTCAGATACGCAGTATTTT. This codes for CASSYRGAGGSDTQYF. This chain links TRBV6-5 with TRBJ2-3; 10 positions match TRBD2. V dropped 2 bases and J dropped 4; count of bases not matched to a gene: 6. Germline V gene sequence: CDR1 MNHEY, CDR2 SVGAGI. The CDR3 has 16 residues.

V usage is TRBV7-6 and J usage is TRBJ2-2, with 8 bases matching TRBD1. This CDR3 spans 17 amino acids. V dropped 1 base and J dropped 4; count of bases not matched to a gene: 8. Germline V gene data show CDR1 as SGHVS and CDR2 as FNYEAQ. The CDR3 loop is CASSLEFGQGPTGELFF. DNA of the CDR3: TGTGCCAGCAGCTTAGAATTTGGACAGGGACCCACCGGGGAGCTGTTTTTT.

This sequence joins TRBV5-5 and TRBJ2-5, with 7 bases identical to TRBD1. J was trimmed by 2 bases and V by 0 bases; bases with no gene match: 13. Germline lookup yields CDR1 SGHKS and CDR2 YYEKEE (reference sequence). This CDR3 spans 18 amino acids. CDR3 in amino acids: CASSLEGGGNRRQETQYF. In DNA, the CDR3 is TGTGCCAGCAGCTTGGAAGGGGGCGGAAACCGTCGGCAAGAGACCCAGTACTTC. The whole variable domain, remainder taken from reference TRBV5-5 and TRBJ2-5, is DAGVTQSPTHLIKTRGQQVTLRCSPISGHKSVSWYQQVLGQGPQFIFQYYEKEERGRGNFPDRFSARQFPNYSSELNVNALLLGDSALYLCASSLEGGGNRRQETQYFGPGTRLLVL.

This sequence joins TRBV7-3 and TRBJ2-1, with D tentatively TRBD2 (6 bases). The CDR3 extends over 15 amino acids. V was pared by 2 bases and J by 9 bases, with 17 bases between. Germline CDR1 and CDR2: SGHTA and FQGTGA. The CDR3 coding sequence is TGTGCCAGCAGCTTAGCTGCTAGCGCCCCGGGTGAGCAGTTCTTC. Translated, it gives CASSLAASAPGEQFF.

The chain has TRBV5-6 and TRBJ2-3; maybe TRBD2 (6 bases). The CDR3 length is 14 residues. V gave up 0 bases and J gave up 2 bases, with 7 bases separating them. Germline lookup yields CDR1 SGHDT and CDR2 YYEEEE. CDR3 DNA sequence: TGTGCCAGCAGCTTGGGACTAGTCACAGATACGCAGTATTTT. This gives the protein CASSLGLVTDTQYF.

In this sample, this clone turned up a few times. V and J are TRBV28 and TRBJ1-1; no reliable D call. Germline CDR1 and CDR2: MDHEN and SYDVKM. The CDR3 spans 13 residues. Trimming pared 5 bases from V and 3 bases from J, leaving 10 bases between. This chain's CDR3 is CASSTMRDTEAFF. DNA for the CDR3: TGTGCCAGCAGTACCATGAGGGACACTGAAGCTTTCTTT.

V is TRBV6-6 and J is TRBJ1-1, with a possible D match to TRBD1 (6 bases). This CDR3 has 14 amino acids. The germline V and J ends were trimmed by 2 bases and 8 bases, with 15 bases remaining between them. Germline values: CDR1 MNHNY, CDR2 SVGAGI (reference sequence). The CDR3 protein is CASSYPGAGTEAFF. DNA for the CDR3: TGTGCCAGCAGTTACCCGGGCGCCGGGACAGAAGCTTTCTTT.

The chain combines TRBV7-8 with TRBJ1-1; 7 bases align to TRBD1. V lost 5 bases, J lost 4 bases, and 7 bases stayed unmatched. The CDR3 is 14 amino acids. Germline CDR1 is SGHVS and CDR2 is FQNEAQ. This CDR3 is CASSEGQVPTEAFF. The CDR3 nucleotides read TGTGCCAGCAGCGAAGGACAGGTCCCCACTGAAGCTTTCTTT. The full variable domain, with the rest looked up from reference TRBV7-8 and TRBJ1-1, is GAGVSQSPRYKVAKRGQDVALRCDPISGHVSLFWYQQALGQGPEFLTYFQNEAQLDKSGLPSDRFFAERPEGSVSTLKIQRTQQEDSAVYLCASSEGQVPTEAFFGQGTRLTVV.

V is TRBV15 and J is TRBJ2-1; 10 bases agree with TRBD2. V lost 6 bases, J lost 8 bases, and 7 bases stayed unmatched. The CDR3 spans 14 residues. Germline V gene data show CDR1 as LNHNV and CDR2 as YYDKDF (reference sequence). The DNA of the CDR3 is TGTGCCACCAGACCACTAGCGGGAATTGATGAGCAGTTCTTC. It translates to CATRPLAGIDEQFF. Combining the CDR3 with reference TRBV15 and TRBJ2-1 gives the whole variable domain DAMVIQNPRYQVTQFGKPVTLSCSQTLNHNVMYWYQQKSSQAPKLLFHYYDKDFNNEADTPDNFQSRRPNTSFCFLDIRSPGLGDTAMYLCATRPLAGIDEQFFGPGTRLTVL.

This clone was seen more than once but under ten times. The chain joins TRBV6-1 to TRBJ2-1; 7 bases are a match to TRBD2. The CDR3 runs to 15 residues. CDR1 MNHNS and CDR2 SASEGT come from the germline V gene. J gave up 3 bases and V 7 bases, and 9 bases lay outside the gene matches. CDR3 protein: CASKKGGGSYNEQFF. The CDR3, as DNA: TGTGCCAGCAAAAAGGGAGGCGGGAGCTACAATGAGCAGTTCTTC.

The chain uses TRBV9 and TRBJ2-3; D is undetermined. Trimming removed 0 bases from V and 2 bases from J, with 13 bases in between. Germline V gene lookup returns CDR1 SGDLS and CDR2 YYNGEE. The length of the CDR3 is 16 residues. For the CDR3, the DNA is TGTGCCAGCAGCGTAGGAGATGGGCGCCTCACAGATACGCAGTATTTT. As protein: CASSVGDGRLTDTQYF.

The chain couples TRBV5-1 to TRBJ1-5, with no clear D. V lost 0 bases, J lost 2 bases, and 6 bases lay in between. CDR1 and CDR2 from the germline V gene are SGHRS and YFSETQ. CDR3 length: 14 amino acids. CDR3 region: CASSLAGGNQPQHF. CDR3 nucleotides: TGCGCCAGCAGCTTGGCCGGGGGCAATCAGCCCCAGCATTTT.

The gene calls are TRBV5-1 and TRBJ1-2; a possible D gene is TRBD1 (5 bases). CDR1 and CDR2 (germline): SGHRS, YFSETQ. The V and J ends lost 2 bases and 7 bases respectively, with 15 bases between them. This CDR3 is built from 14 residues. The CDR3 protein is CASSLEPQGFGYTF. For the CDR3, the DNA is TGCGCCAGCAGCTTAGAACCTCAGGGCTTTGGCTACACCTTC.

This clone was found a few times. This chain links TRBV6-5 with TRBJ1-1; the D gene is possibly TRBD1 (6 bases). The CDR3 runs 15 residues. Germline V lookup: CDR1 MNHEY, CDR2 SVGAGI. Deletions cut 6 bases from V and 2 bases from J, with 16 bases between. This CDR3 is CASSNRDLLNTEAFF. The CDR3 DNA reads as TGTGCCAGCAGCAACAGGGACCTACTAAACACTGAAGCTTTCTTT.

This clone was detected once. This chain uses TRBV30 with TRBJ2-5, with 7 positions matching TRBD2. This CDR3 contains 13 residues. The J segment lost 7 bases and the V segment lost 4 bases, leaving 9 bases of the junction unmatched. CDR1 and CDR2 from the germline V gene are GTSNPN and SVGIG (reference sequence). The CDR3 DNA reads as TGTGCCTGGACGGGAGGAGCTATCGGGACCCAGTACTTC. Amino acids: CAWTGGAIGTQYF.

The chain carries TRBV6-5 and TRBJ1-5; 8 bases match TRBD1. Germline CDR1 and CDR2: MNHEY and SVGAGI. Germline trimming cut 2 bases from V and 5 bases from J; bases unmatched to any gene: 2. The length of the CDR3 is 14 residues. Here the CDR3 reads CASSYGTGDQPQHF. As DNA, the CDR3 is TGTGCCAGCAGTTACGGGACAGGAGATCAGCCCCAGCATTTT.

This clone was observed a single time. V and J are TRBV4-2 and TRBJ2-3; 7 positions match TRBD2. With V trimmed by 2 bases and J by 0 bases, 2 bases remained unmatched. Germline lookup yields CDR1 LGHNA and CDR2 YNFKEQ. The CDR3 spans 15 residues. In DNA form, the CDR3 reads TGTGCCAGCAGCCAACTAGCGGCTAGCACAGATACGCAGTATTTT. Translated, it gives CASSQLAASTDTQYF.

V usage is TRBV6-6 and J usage is TRBJ2-1; the match to TRBD2 covers 11 bases. Unmatched junction bases numbered 3, after V lost 2 bases and J lost 6 bases. Germline loops: CDR1 MNHNY, CDR2 SVGAGI (reference sequence). CDR3 length: 15 residues. The CDR3 DNA is TGTGCCAGCAGTTACGGGACTAGCGGAACCAATGAGCAGTTCTTC. Residues: CASSYGTSGTNEQFF.

This clone was detected only once. This chain links TRBV4-3 with TRBJ2-1, with 8 bases identical to TRBD2. The CDR3 covers 14 residues. Losses at the gene ends were 0 bases for V and 9 bases for J; bases not matched to a gene: 4. CDR1 LGHNA and CDR2 YSLEER come from the germline V gene. The CDR3 sequence: CASSQDRAGGEQFF. The CDR3 bases are TGCGCCAGCAGCCAAGACCGGGCGGGAGGTGAGCAGTTCTTC.

The rearrangement links TRBV7-2 to TRBJ2-3, with 15 bases lining up with TRBD2. J lost 4 bases, V lost 2 bases, and 10 bases had no gene match. CDR1 SGHTA and CDR2 FQGNSA come from the germline V gene. The CDR3 has 19 amino acids. CDR3 coding DNA: TGTGCCAGCAGCTTAACAGTCCCGGGACTAGCGGGAGGTGCAGATACGCAGTATTTT. Its translation is CASSLTVPGLAGGADTQYF.

The chain recombines TRBV5-1 with TRBJ1-5; the match to TRBD1 covers 9 bases. Germline values: CDR1 SGHRS, CDR2 YFSETQ. V shed 5 bases and J 4 bases; nucleotides not matched to a gene: 4. The CDR3 is 14 residues long. CDR3 loop: CASSPGTGNQPQHF. The CDR3 bases are TGCGCCAGCAGTCCCGGGACAGGGAATCAGCCCCAGCATTTT.

The CDR3 DNA sequence: TGTGCCTGGAGCACCCCCGGGGGGGCTGGGGCCAACGTCCTGACTTTC. It translates to CAWSTPGGAGANVLTF. This sequence joins TRBV30 and TRBJ2-6, with TRBD2 matching 8 bases. Germline V CDR1 and CDR2: GTSNPN, SVGIG (reference sequence). This CDR3 spans 16 amino acids. V shed 3 bases, J shed 2 bases, and the junction held 6 bases outside the gene matches.

The V gene is TRBV7-2, the J gene TRBJ2-5; possibly TRBD2 for D (5 bases). The CDR3 consists of 14 residues. Looked up from germline, CDR1 is SGHTA and CDR2 is FQGNSA. Trimming removed 3 bases at V and 7 bases at J, with 15 bases between. Here the CDR3 DNA reads TGTGCCAGCAGCTTTTCCAAACTAAGCGGGACCCAGTACTTC. Amino acids: CASSFSKLSGTQYF.

This chain connects TRBV28 to TRBJ2-7; tentative D call: TRBD1 (6 bases). Trimming pared 2 bases from V and 1 base from J, leaving 12 bases between. CDR1 is MDHEN, CDR2 SYDVKM, per germline. There are 15 residues in the CDR3. Written as DNA, the CDR3 is TGTGCCAGCAGTTTAGAACCAGGGGTTTCCTACGAGCAGTACTTC. It encodes CASSLEPGVSYEQYF.

Regarding this clone: Other nucleotide sequences from this sample produce the same CDR3. The chain carries TRBV5-1 and TRBJ2-3, with 9 bases lining up with TRBD1. This CDR3 has 14 residues. The V gene end was trimmed by 4 bases and the J gene end by 3 bases; junction bases not matched to a gene: 3. CDR1 is SGHRS, CDR2 YFSETQ, per germline. This CDR3 reads CASSPGQGTDTQYF. The CDR3 region has the DNA TGCGCCAGCAGCCCCGGACAGGGGACAGATACGCAGTATTTT.

This rearrangement joins TRBV4-3 to TRBJ1-2, with 7 bases lining up with TRBD1. The CDR3 totals 17 residues. With V trimmed by 0 bases and J by 5 bases, 12 bases remained unmatched. In germline, CDR1 is LGHNA, CDR2 YSLEER. The CDR3 DNA reads TGCGCCAGCAGCCAAGATTACGGCACACCAGGGGGTTATGGCTACACCTTC. It encodes CASSQDYGTPGGYGYTF.